The 2 T cell receptor beta chains reported below all come from one sample, sequenced in a study of beta chain features in type 1 diabetes. General observations from the study: A moderate, significant TCRB CDR3 shortening appeared in type 1 diabetes across four CD4+ subsets.

All of the isolated RNA was reverse transcribed, so expressed TCRB transcripts were sequenced. The method was immunoSEQ multiplex PCR; TCRdb's version includes in-frame clones alone and lacks a portion of them. Of under 350,000 clones listed, around 24% are singletons. Antigens of these TCRs are unknown. Sequencing input: naive CD4+ T cells from blood. All receptors derive from a woman younger than 45 with type 1 diabetes.

The sample holds a few counts of this clone. V and J are TRBV2 and TRBJ2-3, with D possibly being TRBD2 (6 bases). CDR3 length equals 15 residues. Germline CDR1 is SNHLY and CDR2 is FYNNEI. V lost 1 base and J lost 0, with 8 bases in between. The CDR3 region is CASSEERASTDTQYF. CDR3 DNA sequence: TGTGCCAGCAGTGAAGAGCGGGCTAGCACAGATACGCAGTATTTT.

This chain links TRBV2 with TRBJ2-1, with 11 bases matching TRBD1. Germline V gene sequence: CDR1 SNHLY, CDR2 FYNNEI. The CDR3 covers 14 residues. The V and J ends lost 6 bases and 7 bases, in that order; junction bases with no gene match: 5. This CDR3 is CASSGQGARNEQFF. As DNA, the CDR3 is TGTGCCAGCAGCGGACAGGGGGCAAGGAATGAGCAGTTCTTC.